Each of the 5 T cell receptor beta chains below was sequenced from the same sample in a study of T cells in Graves' hyperthyroidism and ophthalmopathy. From RNA transcripts, TCR beta CDR3 regions were amplified. RT-PCR in the first round (using the HTBI primer set) targeted the TCR CDR3. TCRdb itself ran the multiplex PCR reads through MiXCR, one entry per CDR3 protein. The sample shows over 45,000 distinct CDR3 sequences, around half of them seen only once. The sample comprised peripheral blood or thyroid tissue (not recorded which). The origin of the receptors is a woman in her forties or fifties with Graves' hyperthyroidism.

V and J are TRBV15 and TRBJ1-5; TRBD1 matches at 7 bases. V gave up 3 bases and J gave up 6 bases; unmatched junction bases: 5. This CDR3 contains 14 residues. Per the germline V gene, CDR1 is LNHNV and CDR2 is YYDKDF (reference sequence). CDR3 residues: CATSSLGGGQPQHF. The CDR3 DNA follows: TGTGCCACCAGCAGCTTAGGGGGCGGTCAGCCCCAGCATTTT.

In this sample, this clonotype turned up many times. This chain links TRBV4-1 with TRBJ2-7, with TRBD1 as a possible D gene (5 bases). This CDR3 has 17 amino acids. V lost 3 bases, J lost 3 bases, and 21 bases lay in between. Germline CDR1 MGHRA, CDR2 YSYEKL. CDR3 nucleotides: TGCGCCAGCAGCCACCAGGTGGGAACAGGTATACTCTACGAGCAGTACTTC. This codes for CASSHQVGTGILYEQYF.

This clonotype was seen at least ten times. The V call is TRBV7-9, the J call TRBJ2-7; D is possibly TRBD2 (7 bases). Germline CDR1 and CDR2: SEHNR and FQNEAQ (reference sequence). The ends were cut back, 5 bases at V and 0 bases at J, with 20 bases in the middle. The CDR3 totals 17 residues. The CDR3 loop reads CASSPPKGRGPSYEQYF. In DNA, the CDR3 is TGTGCCAGCAGCCCCCCGAAGGGGCGGGGGCCCTCCTACGAGCAGTACTTC.

This clonotype was seen ten or more times. The CDR3 DNA reads as TGTGCCAGCAGTTTATCCGGCTCCTACGAGCAGTACTTC. Amino acids: CASSLSGSYEQYF. J is TRBJ2-7 and V is TRBV12-3 or TRBV12-4; D unclear. The V end was cut by 2 bases, the J end by 0 bases, with 5 bases between. This CDR3 has 13 residues.

This clonotype was seen repeatedly, ten times or more. The CDR3 DNA is TGCAGTGCAAGGAAAGCTATATTGGGCACTGCCTGGACTGAAGCTTTCTTT. Protein sequence: CSARKAILGTAWTEAFF. V and J are TRBV20-1 and TRBJ1-1; no clear D. The germline V and J ends were trimmed by 6 bases and 5 bases, with 28 bases remaining between them. Germline lookup yields CDR1 DFQATT and CDR2 SNEGSKA (reference sequence). This CDR3 is 17 amino acids long.